The 21 T cell receptor beta chains below were found in one sample sequenced in a study of shared clonotypes between healthy human individuals. Generated by immunoSEQ multiplex PCR, the TCRdb table keeps only in-frame clones and is missing some. The data show approximately 710,000 clones, with 80% to 95% seen just once and 34% held by the top ten. Sequenced: memory CD8+ T cells from PBMCs. Subset defined: CD45RO+ cells pooled with CCR7-negative TemRA cells. All receptors come from a man in his late teens or twenties in good health. Some clones in this sample may be carry-over from other donors' samples.

The genes are TRBV7-9 and TRBJ2-3; no reliable D call. Germline V lookup: CDR1 SEHNR, CDR2 FQNEAQ (reference sequence). This CDR3 contains 15 residues. The V end was cut by 1 base, the J end by 0 bases, with 8 bases between. The CDR3 loop reads CASSLDWQSTDTQYF. The CDR3 nucleotides are TGTGCCAGCAGCTTAGATTGGCAGAGCACAGATACGCAGTATTTT.

This sequence joins TRBV7-9 and TRBJ1-4; the match to TRBD1 covers 10 bases. Per the germline V gene, CDR1 is SEHNR and CDR2 is FQNEAQ (reference sequence). The V segment lost 5 bases and the J segment 8 bases; nucleotides outside the gene matches: 8. The CDR3 is made up of 15 amino acids. The CDR3 sequence is CASSIPGTGEEKLFF. CDR3 nucleotide sequence: TGTGCCAGCAGCATACCCGGGACAGGGGAGGAAAAACTGTTTTTT.

This chain connects TRBV7-9 to TRBJ2-3; 8 positions match TRBD2. The V gene's germline CDR1 is SEHNR and CDR2 FQNEAQ (reference sequence). The CDR3 totals 17 residues. The trim removed 0 bases at V and 3 bases at J, leaving 8 bases unmatched. Here the CDR3 reads CASSLAARAGGTDTQYF. In nucleotides, the CDR3 is TGTGCCAGCAGCTTAGCTGCGCGGGCGGGAGGTACAGATACGCAGTATTTT.

The table lists this clone with a count of one. The chain combines TRBV7-6 with TRBJ1-2; 7 bases are shared with TRBD1. The CDR3 covers 15 residues. Germline V gene lookup returns CDR1 SGHVS and CDR2 FNYEAQ. The V segment lost 3 bases and the J segment 7 bases; nucleotides outside the gene matches: 11. The CDR3: CASSFPNDRVGGYTF. CDR3 nucleotides: TGTGCCAGCAGCTTTCCGAACGACAGGGTCGGTGGCTACACCTTC. Based on the CDR3 plus reference TRBV7-6 and TRBJ1-2, the full variable domain is GAGVSQSPRYKVTKRGQDVALRCDPISGHVSLYWYRQALGQGPEFLTYFNYEAQQDKSGLPNDRFSAERPEGSISTLTIQRTEQRDSAMYRCASSFPNDRVGGYTFGSGTRLTVV.

The chain recombines TRBV7-2 with TRBJ2-3; D unresolved. Germline CDR1 reads SGHTA; CDR2 reads FQGNSA. V was trimmed by 7 bases and J by 0 bases, leaving 14 bases between them. CDR3 length: 15 residues. This chain's CDR3 is CASTPGAYSTDTQYF. CDR3 sequence (DNA): TGTGCCAGCACCCCAGGAGCGTATAGCACAGATACGCAGTATTTT.

The gene calls are TRBV6-1 and TRBJ1-5, with 8 bases identical to TRBD1. V was clipped by 4 bases and J by 6 bases; unmatched bases: 14. CDR1 is MNHNS and CDR2 is SASEGT in the germline V gene. The CDR3 is made up of 17 amino acids. The CDR3: CASSGMEFGQGGQPQHF. In DNA form, the CDR3 reads TGTGCCAGCAGTGGCATGGAATTTGGACAGGGTGGTCAGCCCCAGCATTTT.

This clone was observed a single time. The chain couples TRBV5-1 to TRBJ2-7; D gene ambiguous. The CDR3 consists of 14 residues. The germline CDR1 and CDR2 sequences are SGHRS and YFSETQ. V shed 4 bases and J shed 2 bases, with 13 bases lying between them. CDR3 sequence (DNA): TGCGCCAGCAGCGCGGAACCGGAAGCCTACGAGCAGTACTTC. Its translation: CASSAEPEAYEQYF.

As to this clone: This CDR3 is also generated by other DNA sequences in the sample. V is TRBV19 and J is TRBJ2-1; D unclear. The V gene's germline CDR1 is LNHDA and CDR2 SQIVND (reference sequence). This CDR3 has 15 residues. V was cut by 3 bases and J by 0 bases, with 9 bases left in between. The CDR3: CASSISRNSYNEQFF. In DNA form, the CDR3 reads TGTGCCAGTAGTATTTCCCGAAACTCCTACAATGAGCAGTTCTTC.

The rearrangement links TRBV6-5 to TRBJ1-1; D might be TRBD1 (5 bases). V lost 5 bases and J 0 bases, leaving 13 bases between the germline ends. Germline V lookup: CDR1 MNHEY, CDR2 SVGAGI. The CDR3 is made up of 15 amino acids. CDR3 region: CASSAGAGLNTEAFF. CDR3 in DNA: TGTGCCAGCAGTGCCGGGGCAGGTCTGAACACTGAAGCTTTCTTT.

The rearrangement links TRBV7-8 to TRBJ2-5; TRBD2 agrees at 7 bases. CDR1 is SGHVS and CDR2 is FQNEAQ in the germline V gene. This CDR3 is built from 14 residues. V lost 5 bases to trimming and J lost 5 bases; unmatched junction nucleotides: 8. CDR3 amino acids: CASSARETHETQYF. CDR3 bases: TGTGCCAGCAGCGCGCGGGAGACTCATGAGACCCAGTACTTC.

V usage is TRBV27 and J usage is TRBJ1-3; D ambiguous. This CDR3 contains 16 residues. Trimming removed 5 bases at V and 6 bases at J, with 20 bases between. Germline CDR1 is MNHEY and CDR2 is SMNVEV (reference sequence). This CDR3 reads CASSPSTRHVQNTIYF. CDR3 sequence (DNA): TGTGCCAGCAGTCCCTCGACAAGGCACGTTCAAAACACCATATATTTT.

This chain connects TRBV7-8 to TRBJ1-2; 7 nucleotides match TRBD1. Germline values: CDR1 SGHVS, CDR2 FQNEAQ. The CDR3 runs to 14 residues. The V segment lost 0 bases and the J segment 6 bases; nucleotides outside the gene matches: 4. The CDR3 reads CASSLARGEDGYTF. The CDR3 nucleotides are TGTGCCAGCAGCTTAGCCAGGGGGGAGGATGGCTACACCTTC.

The chain employs TRBV27 and TRBJ1-3; no clear D gene. In germline, CDR1 is MNHEY, CDR2 SMNVEV (reference sequence). V was clipped by 5 bases and J by 5 bases, with 7 bases between them. The CDR3 runs to 12 residues. This chain's CDR3 is CASSPGRNTIYF. The CDR3 nucleotides are TGTGCCAGCAGTCCGGGTCGAAACACCATATATTTT.

V is TRBV6-1 and J is TRBJ2-1, with D possibly being TRBD2 (5 bases). Trimming shortened V by 2 bases and J by 4 bases, and 12 bases separated the two germline ends. The germline CDR1 and CDR2 sequences are MNHNS and SASEGT. CDR3 length equals 15 residues. The CDR3 loop reads CASSELVGVYNEQFF. In DNA form, the CDR3 reads TGTGCCAGCAGTGAATTGGTGGGAGTGTACAATGAGCAGTTCTTC.

This clone was observed at least ten times. The J gene is TRBJ2-1, the V gene TRBV6-1; D is ambiguous. Germline assignment: CDR1 MNHNS and CDR2 SASEGT. The CDR3 extends over 14 amino acids. Trimming pared 2 bases from V and 4 bases from J, leaving 9 bases between. The DNA for the CDR3 is TGTGCCAGCAGTGAACTAGAGCTGTACAATGAGCAGTTCTTC. It translates to CASSELELYNEQFF.

The chain carries TRBV19 and TRBJ1-2; TRBD1 is a possible D gene (5 bases). The CDR3 covers 15 residues. Trimming left V 7 bases short and J 3 bases short, with 18 bases between. Per the germline V gene, CDR1 is LNHDA and CDR2 is SQIVND (reference sequence). The CDR3 protein is CASMGRTRLDYGYTF. The CDR3 DNA sequence: TGTGCCAGTATGGGACGGACCCGTTTGGACTATGGCTACACCTTC.

The V call is TRBV7-6, the J call TRBJ2-2; D is unclear. From germline, CDR1 is SGHVS and CDR2 FNYEAQ. The CDR3 extends over 13 amino acids. V was trimmed by 4 bases and J by 1 base, leaving 4 bases between them. CDR3 in DNA: TGTGCCAGCAGCTCGGGGAACACCGGGGAGCTGTTTTTT. Its translation is CASSSGNTGELFF.

Concerning this clone itself: Other DNA sequences of this sample code for an identical CDR3. This sequence joins TRBV9 and TRBJ2-7, with D tentatively TRBD2 (6 bases). CDR3 length equals 14 residues. Trimming pared 3 bases from V and 4 bases from J, leaving 14 bases between. Germline values: CDR1 SGDLS, CDR2 YYNGEE. The CDR3 sequence is CASSEGLGGYEQYF. The DNA of the CDR3 is TGTGCCAGCAGCGAGGGACTCGGGGGTTACGAGCAGTACTTC.

The V gene is TRBV27, the J gene TRBJ1-1; D is unclear. Per germline, CDR1 MNHEY and CDR2 SMNVEV (reference sequence). Trimming cost V 5 bases and J 1 base, with 8 bases left between them. This CDR3 region has 13 residues. CDR3 DNA: TGTGCCAGCAGTCCCCTCGGGAACACTGAAGCTTTCTTT. Its translation is CASSPLGNTEAFF.

This clone was seen once. CDR3 protein: CASSFQASYNEQFF. The CDR3, as DNA: TGTGCCAGCAGTTTTCAGGCCTCCTACAATGAGCAGTTCTTC. This chain links TRBV28 with TRBJ2-1; D remains unclear. Per germline, CDR1 MDHEN and CDR2 SYDVKM. Trimming cost V 3 bases and J 0 bases, with 6 bases left between them. The CDR3 totals 14 residues.

The gene calls are TRBV15 and TRBJ1-1; D not resolved. Germline V gives CDR1 LNHNV, CDR2 YYDKDF (reference sequence). Trimming pared 7 bases from V and 11 bases from J, leaving 14 bases between. CDR3 length equals 11 residues. The CDR3 region is CATIQQSRAFF. The CDR3 nucleotides are TGTGCCACCATTCAGCAAAGTAGGGCTTTCTTT.